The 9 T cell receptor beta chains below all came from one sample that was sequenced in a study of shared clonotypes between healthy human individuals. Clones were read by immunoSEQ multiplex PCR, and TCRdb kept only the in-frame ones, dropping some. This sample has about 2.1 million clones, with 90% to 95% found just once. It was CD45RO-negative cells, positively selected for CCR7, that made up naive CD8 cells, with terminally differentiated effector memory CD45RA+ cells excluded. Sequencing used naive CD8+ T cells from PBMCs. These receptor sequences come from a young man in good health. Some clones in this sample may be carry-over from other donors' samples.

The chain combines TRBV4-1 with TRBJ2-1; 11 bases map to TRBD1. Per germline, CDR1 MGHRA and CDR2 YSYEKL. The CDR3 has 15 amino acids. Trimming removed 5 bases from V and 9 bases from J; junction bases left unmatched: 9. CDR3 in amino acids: CASSIGQGAVSEQFF. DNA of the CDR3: TGCGCCAGCAGCATTGGACAGGGGGCAGTAAGTGAGCAGTTCTTC.

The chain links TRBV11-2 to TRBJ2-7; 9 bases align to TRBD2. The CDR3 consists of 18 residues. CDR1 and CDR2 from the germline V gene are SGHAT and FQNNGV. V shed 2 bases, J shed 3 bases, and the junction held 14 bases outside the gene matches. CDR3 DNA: TGTGCCAGCAGCTTACATGTCGCTAGCGGGAACCCGCTCTACGAGCAGTACTTC. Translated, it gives CASSLHVASGNPLYEQYF.

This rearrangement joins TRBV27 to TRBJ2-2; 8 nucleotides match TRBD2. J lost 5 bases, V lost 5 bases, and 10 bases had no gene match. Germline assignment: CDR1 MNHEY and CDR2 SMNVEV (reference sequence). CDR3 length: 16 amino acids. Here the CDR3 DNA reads TGTGCCAGCAGTCCCGCTCGTGGCGGGGGGACCGGGGAGCTGTTTTTT. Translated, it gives CASSPARGGGTGELFF.

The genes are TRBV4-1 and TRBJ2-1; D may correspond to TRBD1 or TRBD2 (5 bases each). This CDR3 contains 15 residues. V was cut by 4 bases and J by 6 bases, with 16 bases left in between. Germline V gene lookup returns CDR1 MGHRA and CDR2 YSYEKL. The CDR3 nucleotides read TGCGCCAGCAGCCTACCCGGGACCAAGAGCAATGAGCAGTTCTTC. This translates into CASSLPGTKSNEQFF.

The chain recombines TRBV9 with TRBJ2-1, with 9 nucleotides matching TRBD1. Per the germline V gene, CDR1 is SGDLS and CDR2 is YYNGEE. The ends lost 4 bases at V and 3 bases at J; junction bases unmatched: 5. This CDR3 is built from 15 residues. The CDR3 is CASSPTGGYYNEQFF. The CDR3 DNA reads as TGTGCCAGCAGCCCGACAGGGGGTTACTACAATGAGCAGTTCTTC.

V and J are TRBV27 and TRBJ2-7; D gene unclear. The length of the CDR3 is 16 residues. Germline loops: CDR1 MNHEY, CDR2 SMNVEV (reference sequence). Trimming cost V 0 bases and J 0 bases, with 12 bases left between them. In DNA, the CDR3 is TGTGCCAGCAGTTTATCGTCGGGCAGGAGCTCCTACGAGCAGTACTTC. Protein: CASSLSSGRSSYEQYF.

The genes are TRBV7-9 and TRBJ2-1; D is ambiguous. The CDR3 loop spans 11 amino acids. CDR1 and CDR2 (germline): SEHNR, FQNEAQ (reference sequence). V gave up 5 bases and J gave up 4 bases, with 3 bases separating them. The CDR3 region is CASSNYNEQFF. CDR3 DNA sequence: TGTGCCAGCAGCAATTACAATGAGCAGTTCTTC.

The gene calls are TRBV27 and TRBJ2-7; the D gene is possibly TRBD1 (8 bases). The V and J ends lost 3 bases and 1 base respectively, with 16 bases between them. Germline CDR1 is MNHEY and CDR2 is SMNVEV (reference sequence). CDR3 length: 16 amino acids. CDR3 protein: CASSLRTGRGSYEQYF. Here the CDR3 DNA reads TGTGCCAGCAGTTTGCGGACAGGGAGGGGATCCTACGAGCAGTACTTC.

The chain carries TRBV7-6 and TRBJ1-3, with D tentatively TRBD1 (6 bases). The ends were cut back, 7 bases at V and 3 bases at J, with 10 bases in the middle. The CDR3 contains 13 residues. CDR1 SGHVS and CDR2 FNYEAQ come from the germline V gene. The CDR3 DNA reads TGTGCCAGCACCCCAGGGGTTGGAAACACCATATATTTT. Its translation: CASTPGVGNTIYF.